This T cell receptor (beta chain) was identified during a study of control samples from healthy donors and cancer patients. TCRdb's table, derived via immunoSEQ multiplex PCR, lists solely in-frame clones and lacks some. The data contain approximately 100,000 clones, more than 85% of them singletons. The junction had 9 bases not matched to a gene; V was cut back by 4 bases and J by 8 bases. This CDR3 has 16 residues. Germline-derived CDR1 and CDR2 are LGHDT and YNNKEL (reference sequence). The chain employs TRBV3-1 (or the pseudogene TRBV3-2) and TRBJ2-1; TRBD2 matches 12 bases. The sequencing input was blood. The receptor was derived from a woman between 50 and 59 years old in good health. The chain's CDR3 is CASSPRLAGVLDEQFF. CDR3 sequence (DNA): TGTGCCAGCAGCCCAAGACTAGCGGGGGTTCTCGATGAGCAGTTCTTC.